A single sample gave rise to the 9 T cell receptor beta chains below, sequenced in a study of human versus mouse CDR3 diversity and MHC coevolution. This table comes from immunoSEQ multiplex PCR, and its TCRdb copy is limited to in-frame clones, with some not included. The table records 86,000 or so clones, 93% of them present only once. Material for sequencing was naive CD4+ T cells from blood. The subset was: CD45RO-negative CD62L-positive naive CD4 T cells. The receptors originated from a person aged 25 to 75 in good health.

The chain links TRBV6-5 to TRBJ2-1; D gene ambiguous. Trimming removed 6 bases at V and 10 bases at J, with 16 bases between. Germline CDR1 is MNHEY and CDR2 is SVGAGI. The CDR3 spans 13 residues. As DNA, the CDR3 is TGTGCCAGCAGGGAGCTCGGAGCAAGCGAGCAGTTCTTC. Its translation is CASRELGASEQFF.

The chain links TRBV30 to TRBJ2-1, with D possibly TRBD2 on 5 matching bases. V shed 8 bases and J shed 3 bases, with 11 bases lying between them. The germline gives CDR1 GTSNPN, CDR2 SVGIG (reference sequence). This CDR3 contains 12 residues. CDR3 in amino acids: CAGRRDYNEQFF. The CDR3 DNA follows: TGTGCCGGGCGTCGGGACTACAATGAGCAGTTCTTC.

The V and J genes are TRBV29-1 and TRBJ2-1; TRBD1 aligns across 7 bases. The CDR3 is 17 residues long. Germline lookup yields CDR1 SQVTM and CDR2 ANQGSEA. V lost 0 bases and J lost 6; bases outside the gene matches: 14. The CDR3 bases are TGCAGCGTTGAAGACCTACAGGGGCCGGCCAGGGGCAATGAGCAGTTCTTC. Translated, it gives CSVEDLQGPARGNEQFF.

This chain joins TRBV6-5 and TRBJ2-7; 8 bases align to TRBD2. The J segment lost 3 bases and the V segment lost 7 bases, leaving 2 bases of the junction unmatched. The CDR3 is 12 amino acids. Per the germline V gene, CDR1 is MNHEY and CDR2 is SVGAGI. The CDR3 is CASTGTSYEQYF. As DNA, the CDR3 is TGTGCCAGCACCGGGACTAGCTACGAGCAGTACTTC.

The chain joins TRBV19 to TRBJ2-1; 9 nucleotides agree with TRBD2. CDR3 length: 16 amino acids. The germline CDR1 and CDR2 sequences are LNHDA and SQIVND (reference sequence). Trimming took 5 bases from V and 7 from J; bases not matched to a gene: 12. The CDR3 region has the DNA TGTGCCAGTAGTCCCAGTCTCGGACTAGCGAGGAATGAGCAGTTCTTC. This translates into CASSPSLGLARNEQFF.

V and J are TRBV29-1 and TRBJ2-3, with TRBD2 matching 9 bases. The CDR3 totals 15 residues. Germline V gene data show CDR1 as SQVTM and CDR2 as ANQGSEA. The junction had 4 bases not matched to a gene; V was cut back by 2 bases and J by 1 base. DNA for the CDR3: TGCAGCGTTGAAATGCTAGCGGGGCGCACAGATACGCAGTATTTT. Its translation is CSVEMLAGRTDTQYF.

The CDR3 DNA reads as TGCGCCAGCAGCCGGACAGAGAACACTGAAGCTTTCTTT. Translation gives CASSRTENTEAFF. This chain links TRBV4-3 with TRBJ1-1; perhaps TRBD1 as D (6 bases). This CDR3 region has 13 residues. Per germline, CDR1 LGHNA and CDR2 YSLEER. The V end lost 4 bases, the J end lost 1 base, and 7 bases lay between the germline ends.

J is TRBJ2-7 and V is TRBV6-5, with 13 positions matching TRBD2. CDR1 is MNHEY, CDR2 SVGAGI, per germline. V lost 7 bases and J lost 4; bases outside the gene matches: 7. This CDR3 is 15 amino acids long. This CDR3 is CASTLTSGGAYEQYF. CDR3 in DNA: TGTGCCAGCACCCTAACTAGCGGGGGGGCTTACGAGCAGTACTTC.

This clone has just one count. The V and J genes are TRBV18 and TRBJ2-7; TRBD1 aligns across 7 bases. Trimming removed 1 base from V and 6 bases from J; junction bases left unmatched: 0. Germline CDR1 is KGHSH and CDR2 is LQKENI. This CDR3 contains 12 residues. The CDR3 sequence: CASSPRTGEQYF. CDR3 DNA: TGTGCCAGCTCACCACGGACAGGCGAGCAGTACTTC.